This TCR beta chain was observed in a study of shared clonotypes between healthy human individuals. Every donor was a Caucasian adult from Nashville, Tennessee. Evenly divided among several immunoSEQ plates was the genomic DNA of each subset. Sequenced by immunoSEQ multiplex PCR; TCRdb stores in-frame clones only, minus some. This table has roughly 1,600,000 clones, 98% to 99% appearing once. This TCR was recovered from a man between 25 and 39 years old in good health. Sequenced sample: naive CD4+ T cells sorted from blood. The sample's subset: CD45RA+ positively selected.

DNA for the CDR3: TGTGCCAGTAGTCCCGACAGGGGATCCTACGAGCAGTACTTC. Its protein is CASSPDRGSYEQYF. The chain joins TRBV19 to TRBJ2-7; 8 bases match TRBD1. The CDR3 is made up of 14 amino acids. The V segment lost 5 bases and the J segment 1 base; nucleotides outside the gene matches: 4. Germline V gene sequence: CDR1 LNHDA, CDR2 SQIVND (reference sequence).